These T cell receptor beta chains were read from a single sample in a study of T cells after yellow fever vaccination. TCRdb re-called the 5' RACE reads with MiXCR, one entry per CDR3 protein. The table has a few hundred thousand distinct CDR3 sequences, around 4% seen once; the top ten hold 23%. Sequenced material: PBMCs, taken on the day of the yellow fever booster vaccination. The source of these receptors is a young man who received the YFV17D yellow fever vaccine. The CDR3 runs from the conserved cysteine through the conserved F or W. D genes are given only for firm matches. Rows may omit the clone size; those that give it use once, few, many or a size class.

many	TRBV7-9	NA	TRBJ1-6	CASSFGLAGNNSPLHF	TGTGCCAGCAGCTTCGGACTAGCAGGCAATAATTCACCCCTCCACTTT
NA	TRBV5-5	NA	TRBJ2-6	CASRVDGANVLTF	TGTGCCAGCAGAGTGGATGGGGCCAACGTCCTGACTTTC
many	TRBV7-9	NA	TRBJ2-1	CASSLRGPSYNEQFF	TGTGCCAGCAGCCTGCGGGGGCCCTCCTACAATGAGCAGTTCTTC
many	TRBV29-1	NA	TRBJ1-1	CSVALLGNTEAFF	TGCAGCGTTGCCCTCTTGGGTAACACTGAAGCTTTCTTT
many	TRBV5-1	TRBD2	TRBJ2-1	CASSRGLAGSQFF	TGCGCCAGCAGCCGGGGACTAGCGGGGTCTCAGTTCTTC
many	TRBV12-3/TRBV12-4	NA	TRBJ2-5	CASSPPRGARETQYF	TGTGCCAGCAGTCCCCCTAGGGGGGCACGGGAGACCCAGTACTTC
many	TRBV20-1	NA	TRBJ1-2	CSAGGQGPIYGYTF	TGCAGTGCCGGTGGCCAGGGACCAATCTATGGCTACACCTTC
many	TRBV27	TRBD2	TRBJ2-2	CASMGPAGPPNTGELFF	TGTGCCAGCATGGGTCCAGCGGGGCCCCCGAACACCGGGGAGCTGTTTTTT
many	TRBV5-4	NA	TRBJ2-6	CASSLALEGVLTF	TGTGCCAGCAGCTTGGCCCTAGAAGGCGTCCTGACTTTC
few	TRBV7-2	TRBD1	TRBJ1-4	CASSLARQGGEKLFF	TGTGCCAGCAGCTTAGCGCGGCAGGGGGGTGAAAAACTGTTTTTT
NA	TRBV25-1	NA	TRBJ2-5	CASSESGQGRETQYF	TGTGCCAGCAGTGAATCGGGTCAGGGGCGGGAGACCCAGTACTTC
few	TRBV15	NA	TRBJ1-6	CATRKGGDGAQALHF	TGTGCCACCCGCAAGGGGGGCGACGGGGCCCAGGCCCTCCACTTT
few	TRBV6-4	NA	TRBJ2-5	CASKSGWEGTQYF	TGTGCCAGCAAATCGGGCTGGGAAGGGACCCAGTACTTC
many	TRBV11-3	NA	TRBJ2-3	CASSSRTPDTQYF	TGTGCCAGCAGCTCCAGGACTCCTGATACGCAGTATTTT
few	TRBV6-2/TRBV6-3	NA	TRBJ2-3	CASSSMLTNTDTQYF	TGTGCCAGCAGCTCCATGCTCACGAACACAGATACGCAGTATTTT
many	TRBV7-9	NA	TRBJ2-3	CASRRTDTQYF	TGTGCCAGCCGAAGGACAGATACGCAGTATTTT
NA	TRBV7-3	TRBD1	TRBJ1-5	CASSLTSAGGHQPQHF	TGTGCCAGCAGCTTAACGTCGGCAGGGGGTCATCAGCCCCAGCATTTT
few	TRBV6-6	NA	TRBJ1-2	CASSYSSGDVSYGYTF	TGTGCCAGCAGTTACAGTTCAGGGGATGTTAGCTATGGCTACACCTTC
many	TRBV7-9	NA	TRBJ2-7	CASSLGDGYSF	TGTGCCAGCAGCTTAGGGGACGGCTATTCTTTC
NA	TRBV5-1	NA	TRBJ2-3	CASSPMTLTGDTQYF	TGCGCCAGCAGCCCTATGACCCTTACAGGAGATACGCAGTATTTT
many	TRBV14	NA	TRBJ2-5	CASSQDFSMGETQYF	TGTGCCAGCAGCCAAGATTTCTCGATGGGGGAGACCCAGTACTTC
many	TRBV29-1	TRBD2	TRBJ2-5	CSERQRGKETQYF	TGCAGCGAGCGGCAGCGGGGGAAAGAGACCCAGTACTTC
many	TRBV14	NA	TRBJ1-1	CASSQDGAGFTEAFF	TGTGCCAGCAGCCAAGATGGTGCAGGGTTCACTGAAGCTTTCTTT
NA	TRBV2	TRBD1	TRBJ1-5	CATARGLRNQPQHF	TGTGCCACCGCAAGGGGGCTTCGCAATCAGCCCCAGCATTTT
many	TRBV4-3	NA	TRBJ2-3	CASSQPGVTDTQYF	TGCGCCAGCAGCCAACCAGGGGTCACAGATACGCAGTATTTT
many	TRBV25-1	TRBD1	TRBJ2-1	CARSDRPSRMDEQFF	TGTGCCAGGTCGGACAGGCCCTCTAGGATGGATGAGCAGTTCTTC
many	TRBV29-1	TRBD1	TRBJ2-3	CSVEFGTAYTDTQYF	TGCAGCGTTGAATTCGGGACAGCGTACACAGATACGCAGTATTTT
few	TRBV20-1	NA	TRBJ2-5	CSARMRNQETQYF	TGCAGTGCTAGAATGCGTAACCAAGAGACCCAGTACTTC
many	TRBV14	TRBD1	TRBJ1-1	CASSQTLGQENTEAFF	TGTGCCAGCAGCCAGACCCTCGGACAGGAGAACACTGAAGCTTTCTTT
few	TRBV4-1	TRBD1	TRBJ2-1	CASSLRQGDYNEQFF	TGCGCCAGCAGCCTTCGACAGGGGGATTACAATGAGCAGTTCTTC
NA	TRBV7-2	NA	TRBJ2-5	CASGSSSPETQYF	TGTGCCAGCGGATCCAGTTCACCAGAGACCCAGTACTTC
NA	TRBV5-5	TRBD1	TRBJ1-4	CASSPWTGRDEKLFF	TGTGCCAGCAGCCCCTGGACAGGGAGGGATGAAAAACTGTTTTTT
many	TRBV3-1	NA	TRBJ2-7	CASSQEGEQYF	TGTGCCAGCAGCCAAGAAGGCGAGCAGTACTTC
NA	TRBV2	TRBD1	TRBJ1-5	CASRGGGQPQHF	TGTGCCAGCAGAGGGGGCGGTCAGCCCCAGCATTTT
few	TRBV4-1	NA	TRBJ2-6	CASSQDAAANVLTF	TGCGCCAGCAGCCAAGACGCCGCGGCCAACGTCCTGACTTTC
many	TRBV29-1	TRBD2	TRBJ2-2	CSVRSGGPPGELFF	TGCAGCGTCCGTAGCGGGGGACCTCCCGGGGAGCTGTTTTTT
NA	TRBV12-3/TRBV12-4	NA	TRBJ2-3	CAPPGTAGCTDAQYF	TGTGCCCCGCCTGGGACAGCGGGGTGTACAGATGCGCAGTATTTT
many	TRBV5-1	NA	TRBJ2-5	CASSFGRLREETQYF	TGCGCCAGCAGCTTCGGACGCCTCAGGGAAGAGACCCAGTACTTC
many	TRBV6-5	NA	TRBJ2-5	CASMRLIQETQYF	TGTGCCAGCATGCGTCTAATCCAAGAGACCCAGTACTTC
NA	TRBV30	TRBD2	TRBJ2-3	CAGASGGGTDTQYF	TGTGCCGGAGCTAGCGGGGGGGGCACAGATACGCAGTATTTT
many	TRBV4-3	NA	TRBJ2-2	CASSLRPVVAENTGELFF	TGCGCCAGCAGCCTACGCCCGGTGGTAGCGGAAAACACCGGGGAGCTGTTTTTT
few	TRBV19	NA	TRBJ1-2	CASRRDRGGVYYGYTF	TGTGCCTCGCGCCGAGACAGAGGCGGGGTATACTATGGCTACACCTTC